Presented here are 25 T cell receptor beta chains from one specimen sequenced in a study of T cells in Graves' hyperthyroidism and ophthalmopathy. Amplification targeted TCR beta CDR3 regions from RNA transcripts. The HTBI set primed first-round TCR CDR3 RT-PCR. TCRdb re-derived calls from the multiplex PCR reads in MiXCR, one entry per CDR3 protein. The table records around 520,000 distinct CDR3 sequences, roughly a quarter of them present only once. Sequenced sample: blood. These receptor sequences come from a woman aged 25 to 45 with Graves' ophthalmopathy.

The chain has TRBV11-2 and TRBJ2-3, with D maybe TRBD2 (5 bases). There are 15 residues in the CDR3. V was clipped by 0 bases and J by 5 bases, with 12 bases between them. The V gene's germline CDR1 is SGHAT and CDR2 FQNNGV. CDR3: CASSLDKRLGDTQYF. The CDR3 region has the DNA TGTGCCAGCAGCTTAGATAAGCGGTTGGGAGATACGCAGTATTTT.

This sequence joins TRBV12-3 or TRBV12-4 and TRBJ1-1, with D maybe TRBD1 (5 bases). CDR3 length: 13 residues. Trimming removed 7 bases at V and 5 bases at J, with 14 bases between. DNA of the CDR3: TGTGCCAGCACCTTGCAGGGTCTTACTGAAGCTTTCTTT. Residues: CASTLQGLTEAFF.

In its sample, this clonotype was seen many times. The V and J genes are TRBV5-1 and TRBJ2-6; possible D gene TRBD1, 5 bases. The CDR3 is 17 amino acids. Germline loops: CDR1 SGHRS, CDR2 YFSETQ. The germline V and J ends were trimmed by 0 bases and 2 bases, with 12 bases remaining between them. The DNA of the CDR3 is TGCGCCAGCAGCTTGGTTGCAGGGTCTCCTGGGGCCAACGTCCTGACTTTC. This sequence encodes CASSLVAGSPGANVLTF.

In its sample, this clonotype was seen many times. This rearrangement joins TRBV12-3 or TRBV12-4 to TRBJ2-2; no clear D. V lost 7 bases and J 4 bases, leaving 10 bases between the germline ends. This CDR3 has 13 amino acids. CDR3: CASTAFGTGELFF. DNA for the CDR3: TGTGCCAGCACTGCGTTTGGCACCGGGGAGCTGTTTTTT.

The chain recombines TRBV28 with TRBJ1-2, with unresolved D. This CDR3 is built from 12 residues. V shed 3 bases and J shed 7 bases, with 9 bases lying between them. The germline V gene encodes CDR1 MDHEN and CDR2 SYDVKM. The CDR3 coding sequence is TGTGCCAGCAGTTTCACTGAACTTGGCTACACCTTC. It codes for CASSFTELGYTF.

At least ten counts were recorded for this clonotype. CDR3 DNA sequence: TGCAGTGCGCCGCGGGGGAACACCGGGGAGCTGTTTTTT. This sequence encodes CSAPRGNTGELFF. The chain combines TRBV20-1 with TRBJ2-2; TRBD2 is a possible D gene (6 bases). Trimming removed 6 bases at V and 1 base at J, with 9 bases between. This CDR3 has 13 residues. Germline V gene sequence: CDR1 DFQATT, CDR2 SNEGSKA (reference sequence).

Many counts were recorded for this clonotype. The J gene is TRBJ1-3, the V gene TRBV6-1; perhaps TRBD1 as D (6 bases). CDR3 length equals 13 residues. Germline loops: CDR1 MNHNS, CDR2 SASEGT. Trimming removed 8 bases at V and 4 bases at J, with 12 bases between. The CDR3 loop reads CASQGTLGNTIYF. DNA for the CDR3: TGTGCCAGCCAAGGGACACTCGGAAACACCATATATTTT.

The chain joins TRBV12-3 or TRBV12-4 to TRBJ2-7; 12 bases agree with TRBD2. V lost 3 bases to trimming and J lost 6 bases; unmatched junction nucleotides: 3. The CDR3 covers 14 residues. As DNA, the CDR3 is TGTGCCAGCAGTTTCCCTAGCGGGAGGGTCGAGCAGTACTTC. Its translation is CASSFPSGRVEQYF.

This clonotype has a count of ten or more. The V and J genes are TRBV7-9 and TRBJ2-5, with D perhaps matching TRBD1 or TRBD2 (5 bases each). V was pared by 6 bases and J by 5 bases, with 10 bases between. There are 12 residues in the CDR3. Germline CDR1 is SEHNR and CDR2 is FQNEAQ (reference sequence). The CDR3 nucleotides are TGTGCCAGCAGGACCGAGGGGGAGACCCAGTACTTC. Its protein is CASRTEGETQYF.

This clonotype was detected once. This may be a read error, as it is one base from a much larger clone. The genes are TRBV2 and TRBJ2-4; possible D gene TRBD2, 7 bases. The CDR3 extends over 16 amino acids. Germline V CDR1 and CDR2: SNHLY, FYNNEI. Written as DNA, the CDR3 is TGTGCCAGCAGTGAAGCGCTGGGGGGGGGCCGGAACATTAAGTACTTC. Translated: CASSEALGGGRNIKYF. Supplemented by reference TRBV2 and TRBJ2-4, the full variable domain reads EPEVTQTPSHQVTQMGQEVILRCVPISNHLYFYWYRQILGQKVEFLVSFYNNEISEKSEIFDDQFSVERPDGSNFTLKIRSTKLEDSAMYFCASSEALGGGRNIKYFGAGTRLSVL.

The table lists this clonotype with many counts. The gene calls are TRBV12-3 or TRBV12-4 and TRBJ1-1, with D possibly TRBD1 on 6 matching bases. The CDR3 sequence is 17 residues long. Trimming removed 1 base at V and 5 bases at J, with 20 bases between. The CDR3 sequence is CASSLGGLPTGGTEAFF. CDR3 bases: TGTGCCAGCAGTTTAGGGGGGCTCCCGACCGGGGGGACTGAAGCTTTCTTT.

The J gene is TRBJ1-5, the V gene TRBV18; no clear D. The V end lost 3 bases, the J end lost 6 bases, and 18 bases lay between the germline ends. Germline V gives CDR1 KGHSH, CDR2 LQKENI. The CDR3 runs to 16 residues. The CDR3 nucleotides are TGTGCCAGCTCACCCAACAGCCCCCCAGATGGTCAGCCCCAGCATTTT. It specifies CASSPNSPPDGQPQHF.

This clonotype was recorded many times. CDR3 coding DNA: TGTGCCAGCCAACCGGGACTTAACACCGGGGAGCTGTTTTTT. Its translation is CASQPGLNTGELFF. The V call is TRBV2, the J call TRBJ2-2; the D gene is possibly TRBD2 (6 bases). The CDR3 has 14 residues. Germline values: CDR1 SNHLY, CDR2 FYNNEI. V dropped 8 bases and J dropped 2 bases, with 12 bases sitting between them.

V usage is TRBV6-2 or TRBV6-3 and J usage is TRBJ2-5; no reliable D call. This CDR3 is built from 17 residues. The germline gives CDR1 MNHEY, CDR2 SVGEGT. V was trimmed by 2 bases and J by 6 bases, leaving 22 bases between them. CDR3 sequence reads: CASSYAAPRAPQKTQYF. In DNA, the CDR3 is TGTGCCAGCAGTTACGCTGCCCCCCGGGCTCCCCAGAAGACCCAGTACTTC.

The table lists this clonotype with many counts. The rearrangement links TRBV13 to TRBJ2-5, with TRBD1 identical over 8 bases. CDR1 is PRHDT, CDR2 FYEKMQ, per germline (reference sequence). The CDR3 is 15 amino acids. V shed 4 bases and J 5 bases; nucleotides not matched to a gene: 9. The CDR3 coding sequence is TGTGCCAGCAGCTACTCGACAGGGGACGGGGAGACCCAGTACTTC. Translated, it gives CASSYSTGDGETQYF.

The CDR3 bases are TGTGCCAGCACCGAGGGACAGGGAGTTAATCAGCCCCAGCATTTT. Translated: CASTEGQGVNQPQHF. This chain links TRBV2 with TRBJ1-5; TRBD1 matches at 9 bases. This CDR3 has 15 residues. Germline CDR1 is SNHLY and CDR2 is FYNNEI. Trimming took 7 bases from V and 4 from J; bases not matched to a gene: 8. Looking up the rest from reference TRBV2 and TRBJ1-5 gives the full variable domain: EPEVTQTPSHQVTQMGQEVILRCVPISNHLYFYWYRQILGQKVEFLVSFYNNEISEKSEIFDDQFSVERPDGSNFTLKIRSTKLEDSAMYFCASTEGQGVNQPQHFGDGTRLSIL.

The V gene is TRBV6-5, the J gene TRBJ2-3; no reliable D call. CDR1 and CDR2 (germline): MNHEY, SVGAGI. With 4 bases removed from V and 14 bases from J, the gap between germline ends came to 16 bases. The CDR3 spans 12 residues. CDR3: CASSSLGPAVYF. CDR3 DNA sequence: TGTGCCAGCAGTTCCTTAGGTCCCGCGGTGTATTTT.

This sequence joins TRBV28 and TRBJ2-5, with TRBD1 matching over 12 bases. Germline trimming cut 6 bases from V and 4 bases from J; bases unmatched to any gene: 3. Germline V gene lookup returns CDR1 MDHEN and CDR2 SYDVKM. This CDR3 is built from 14 residues. The CDR3 sequence: CASSWDRGRETQYF. The DNA of the CDR3 is TGTGCCAGCAGCTGGGACAGGGGGCGAGAGACCCAGTACTTC.

The CDR3: CSAREQRDYEQYF. CDR3 coding DNA: TGCAGTGCTAGAGAGCAGCGGGACTACGAGCAGTACTTC. The chain carries TRBV20-1 and TRBJ2-7; 7 nucleotides match TRBD2. The CDR3 totals 13 residues. Germline V gene lookup returns CDR1 DFQATT and CDR2 SNEGSKA (reference sequence). V shed 0 bases, J shed 3 bases, and the junction held 2 bases outside the gene matches.

As for this clonotype: A read error is possible here, since a much larger clone lies one base away. The CDR3 does not close with the conserved phenylalanine or tryptophan, likely indicating a read error. V and J are TRBV6-1 and TRBJ1-6; D possibly corresponds to TRBD1 (5 bases). Germline V gene lookup returns CDR1 MNHNS and CDR2 SASEGT. CDR3 size: 15 residues. The V gene lost 5 bases and the J gene lost 9 bases, with 17 bases spanning the gap. The chain's CDR3 is CASSSLGGSGSPLHL. The CDR3 region has the DNA TGTGCCAGCAGTAGTCTCGGGGGGAGTGGTTCACCCCTCCACCTT.

This chain joins TRBV9 and TRBJ1-2; tentatively, D is TRBD1 (6 bases). CDR3 length: 12 residues. With 3 bases removed from V and 8 bases from J, the gap between germline ends came to 11 bases. In germline, CDR1 is SGDLS, CDR2 YYNGEE. The CDR3 loop is CASSGGPRGYTF. CDR3 coding DNA: TGTGCCAGCAGCGGGGGGCCGAGAGGCTACACCTTC.

This clonotype was seen more than once but under ten times. The CDR3 region is CASSFLSNQPQHF. DNA of the CDR3: TGTGCCAGCAGTTTTCTTAGCAATCAGCCCCAGCATTTT. The chain uses TRBV6-5 and TRBJ1-5; D is uncertain. Trimming removed 4 bases from V and 0 bases from J, with 4 bases in between. CDR3 length equals 13 residues. Per germline, CDR1 MNHEY and CDR2 SVGAGI.

Ten or more counts support this clonotype. The chain joins TRBV6-5 to TRBJ2-7; D is possibly TRBD2 (6 bases). Germline V gives CDR1 MNHEY, CDR2 SVGAGI. The CDR3 is 14 amino acids. V was trimmed by 4 bases and J by 4 bases, leaving 14 bases between them. The CDR3: CASSLFRAGYEQYF. In DNA form, the CDR3 reads TGTGCCAGCAGTTTATTCCGTGCGGGATACGAGCAGTACTTC.

The chain combines TRBV12-3 or TRBV12-4 with TRBJ1-1; 9 bases are a match to TRBD1. The J segment lost 5 bases and the V segment lost 4 bases, leaving 8 bases of the junction unmatched. This CDR3 has 15 residues. The CDR3 sequence: CASSSTGGRKTEAFF. DNA of the CDR3: TGTGCCAGCAGTTCGACAGGGGGGCGGAAAACTGAAGCTTTCTTT.

The sample holds many counts of this clonotype. The CDR3 sequence: CASSVWGGDTEAFF. The CDR3, as DNA: TGTGCCAGCAGTGTATGGGGAGGAGACACTGAAGCTTTCTTT. This chain joins TRBV25-1 and TRBJ1-1; D not resolved. V lost 4 bases and J 3 bases, leaving 12 bases between the germline ends. CDR3 size: 14 residues. Germline CDR1 and CDR2: MGHDK and SYGVNS.